The present entry profiles one T cell receptor beta chain with its context. This clonotype was observed a single time. Its antigen is currently not known. A read error may explain this, as a much larger clone is one base away. This record comes from a study of response to subunit inactivated influenza vaccine (dated by TCRdb to the late 2010s). About the investigation overall: Deep quantitative T cell receptor repertoire profiling was used in the study to track responses to a trivalent subunit inactivated influenza vaccine.

CDR1 and CDR2 were assigned from the germline V gene (reference sequence) as LGHDT and YNNKEL. The CDR3 starts with the cysteine, ends with the phenylalanine, and has 13 residues. Left in the record is the CDR3 DNA by itself, 39 bases read in frame from the first base. Overall results and qualifications from the work: The authors proposed that each seasonal influenza vaccination may bring in only a limited number of new T cells.

Libraries were made using RT-PCR. TCRdb names Illumina HiSeq 2500 as the instrument used. TCRdb redid the processing of the public reads, applying fastp at Q25 and MiXCR, and retained in-frame beta chains. Under each unique CDR3 protein, matching rows form one entry showing the most common genes and DNA. The sample yields around 190,000 distinct CDR3 sequences; about a tenth were counted once. Approximately 10% of the sample goes to the ten largest clones. The receptor comes from a man aged 50 to 59 who received an inactivated influenza vaccine. Donor details come from another sample of the same person, matched by shared clones. In this chain, TRBV3-1 is recombined with TRBJ2-5; 8 junctional bases match TRBD2. The source was non-naive T cells sorted from PBMCs, collected on the day of vaccination. The sample's cell subset or site label is to be understood as: memory T cell fraction. Here the CDR3 is given as CASKLADGETQHF. In nucleotide form, the sequence is TGTGCCAGCAAACTAGCGGATGGAGAGACCCAGCACTTC.